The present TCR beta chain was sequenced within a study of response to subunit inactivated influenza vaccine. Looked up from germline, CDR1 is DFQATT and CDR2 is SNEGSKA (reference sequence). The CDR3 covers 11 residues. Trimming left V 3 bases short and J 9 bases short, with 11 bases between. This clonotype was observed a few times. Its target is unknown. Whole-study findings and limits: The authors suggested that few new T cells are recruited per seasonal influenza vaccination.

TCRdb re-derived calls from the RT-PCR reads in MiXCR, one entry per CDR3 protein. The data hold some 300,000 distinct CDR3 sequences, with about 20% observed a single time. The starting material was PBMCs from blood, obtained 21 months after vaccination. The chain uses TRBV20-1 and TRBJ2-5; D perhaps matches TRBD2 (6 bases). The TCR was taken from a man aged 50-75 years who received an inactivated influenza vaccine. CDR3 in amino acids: CSASPGGAQYF. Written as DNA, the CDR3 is TGCAGTGCTAGCCCAGGAGGGGCCCAGTACTTC.